This T cell receptor beta chain is from a study of glioma-infiltrating T cells after dendritic cell vaccination. Time point meaning: after dendritic cell vaccination, including at tumor progression/relapse. No glioblastoma patient carried an isocitrate dehydrogenase mutation. Sequencing was performed with immunoSEQ multiplex PCR; in TCRdb, only in-frame clones are kept and a portion is missing. This table has roughly 100,000 clones, nearly 90% appearing once. Germline values: CDR1 SGDLS, CDR2 YYNGEE. CDR3 length: 16 residues. V lost 0 bases to trimming and J lost 2 bases; unmatched junction nucleotides: 2.

Sequenced here: blood, sampled after dendritic cell vaccination. The chain joins TRBV9 to TRBJ1-3; 10 bases agree with TRBD1. The sequence was collected from a human donor with glioblastoma. CDR3 bases: TGTGCCAGCAGCGTAGCCGGACAGGGGGCTGGAAACACCATATATTTT. As protein: CASSVAGQGAGNTIYF.